The present entry profiles one TCR beta chain with its context. This clone was seen a handful of times. What this receptor recognizes is not known. Base quality data are lacking; no much larger clone is found one base away. The data were taken from a study of control samples from healthy donors and cancer patients (TCRdb year 2020). V and J lose 0 bases and 5 bases, and a span of 16 bases separates them. The CDR3 covers 17 residues, taking in both the cysteine and the phenylalanine. This entry keeps only the CDR3 DNA: 51 bases, framed from base 1. The germline V gene (reference sequence) supplies CDR1 LGHDT and CDR2 YNNKEL. The library was made by the immunoSEQ multiplex PCR assay. TCRdb took over this immuneACCESS table, retaining in-frame rearrangements with V and J assigned. Such tables are incomplete; in checked studies, under half of the missing clones stem from an unresolved V gene, and the remainder is unexplained. The sample table contains tens of thousands of clones; only one count was recorded for 70% to 90% of them. The ten biggest clones cover around 1.3% of the sample.

The clonotype comes from a woman aged 45 to 65 in good health. Input material: blood. Recombination linked TRBV3-1 (or the pseudogene TRBV3-2) to TRBJ2-2; matching of 5 bases hints at TRBD2 as the D gene. The CDR3 amino acid sequence is: CASSQEIPSRITGELFF. The nucleotide sequence is given as TGTGCCAGCAGCCAAGAAATCCCTAGCCGCATAACCGGGGAGCTGTTTTTT.